This is a list of T cell receptor beta chains from one sample in a study of blood T cell repertoires in COVID-19. The data were produced by immunoSEQ multiplex PCR, yet TCRdb's version contains in-frame clones alone and is incomplete. This sample has a few hundred thousand clones; about four fifths occur once, and the top ten carry roughly 10%. Sequencing input: peripheral blood. All receptors derive from a woman of 80 years or more with acute or convalescent COVID-19. CDR3s include the opening cysteine and the closing phenylalanine or tryptophan. D genes are given only for firm matches. Rows give clone size only sometimes, using once, few, many, or a class for an expanded clone.

d_call	v_call	cdr3_length	j_call	clone_size	cdr3_nt	cdr3_aa
-	TRBV11-3	14	TRBJ2-3	-	TGTGCCAGCACAAAGGGGCCCGCCACAGATACGCAGTATTTT	CASTKGPATDTQYF
-	TRBV18	13	TRBJ1-2	once	TGTGCCAGCTCACCAGAGGGTGACTATGGCTACACCTTC	CASSPEGDYGYTF
TRBD1	TRBV6-5	15	TRBJ1-2	-	TGTGCCAGCACCCGATCCCCGGACAGGGGCTATGGCTACACCTTC	CASTRSPDRGYGYTF
TRBD1	TRBV2	17	TRBJ1-3	-	TGTGCCAGCTCAAGACAGGGCTATAAATTGTCCGGAAACACCATATATTTT	CASSRQGYKLSGNTIYF
TRBD1	TRBV7-9	15	TRBJ2-7	once	TGTGCCAGCAGCTTAGGGGGACAGGGAGGGAGCGAGCAGTACTTC	CASSLGGQGGSEQYF
TRBD1	TRBV7-6	15	TRBJ1-2	once	TGTGCCAGCAGCGAAAAGACAGGGAGCCATTATGGCTACACCTTC	CASSEKTGSHYGYTF
-	TRBV7-2	14	TRBJ1-1	-	TGTGCCAGCAGCTTAGTCGGGGGGAACACTGAAGCTTTCTTT	CASSLVGGNTEAFF
TRBD1	TRBV27	15	TRBJ1-2	-	TGTGCCAGCAATCACCGGGGACAGGGGGCTTCTGGCTACACCTTC	CASNHRGQGASGYTF
TRBD1	TRBV28	14	TRBJ1-5	-	TGTGCCAGCAGTAAGTCGACAGGGAGACAGCCCCAGCATTTT	CASSKSTGRQPQHF
TRBD1	TRBV6-5	15	TRBJ2-2	-	TGTGCCAGCAGGGGATGGGACAGGGGAACCGGGGAGCTGTTTTTT	CASRGWDRGTGELFF
TRBD1	TRBV28	17	TRBJ1-5	-	TGTGCCAGCAACCACCCTGCCGACAGGGGGCCCAATCAGCCCCAGCATTTT	CASNHPADRGPNQPQHF
-	TRBV6-5	15	TRBJ1-6	many	TGTGCCAGCAGTTACGAGGGCGCATCTCAAAGTCCCCTCCACTTT	CASSYEGASQSPLHF
-	TRBV28	15	TRBJ1-4	-	TGTGCCAGCAGTTTTCAGGGGTCAACTAATGAAAAACTGTTTTTT	CASSFQGSTNEKLFF
-	TRBV28	14	TRBJ2-7	-	TGTGCCAGCGGGCCGCCAGGGTCCCCCTACGAGCAGTACTTC	CASGPPGSPYEQYF
-	TRBV18	16	TRBJ1-1	-	TGTGCCAGCTCACCATTAAGTGGGGGCGAGAACACTGAAGCTTTCTTT	CASSPLSGGENTEAFF
-	TRBV3-1/TRBV3-2	12	TRBJ2-1	-	TGTGCCAGCAGCCGAATAGCCCATGAGCAGTTCTTC	CASSRIAHEQFF
-	TRBV28	14	TRBJ1-1	-	TGTGCCAGCAGGCGGTCGGGTCGGGACACTGAAGCTTTCTTT	CASRRSGRDTEAFF
-	TRBV4-2	13	TRBJ2-7	once	TGTGCCAGCAGCCAAGGGCCGTCCTACGAGCAGTACTTC	CASSQGPSYEQYF
-	TRBV18	16	TRBJ1-5	-	TGTGCCAGCTCGCAGAACCCACCGGCGGGCAATCAGCCCCAGCATTTT	CASSQNPPAGNQPQHF
-	TRBV6-2/TRBV6-3	17	TRBJ2-2	-	TGTGCCAGCAGTTACTCGACCAGCGGAGGCTACACCGGGGAGCTGTTTTTT	CASSYSTSGGYTGELFF
-	TRBV6-4	14	TRBJ1-1	-	TGTGCCAGCAGCACAGGGACCCTGGGGACTGAAGCTTTCTTT	CASSTGTLGTEAFF
-	TRBV5-1	15	TRBJ1-3	-	TGCGCCAGCAGCTTGGAACCGAGCCCTGGAAACACCATATATTTT	CASSLEPSPGNTIYF
TRBD1	TRBV7-2	15	TRBJ1-1	-	TGTGCCAGCAGCAGGAACAGGGGTAGAGGCACTGAAGCTTTCTTT	CASSRNRGRGTEAFF
-	TRBV2	16	TRBJ2-1	-	TGTGCCAGCAGTGATAGATCGCTTCGCTCCTACAATGAGCAGTTCTTC	CASSDRSLRSYNEQFF
TRBD2	TRBV6-5	14	TRBJ2-1	-	TGTGCCAGCAGTTGGACTAGCGGGAGCAATGAGCAGTTCTTC	CASSWTSGSNEQFF
TRBD1	TRBV19	16	TRBJ2-3	many	TGTGCCAGTAGTTTTCTTGGACAGGGTAGCACAGATACGCAGTATTTT	CASSFLGQGSTDTQYF
TRBD1	TRBV11-2	14	TRBJ1-2	-	TGTGCCAGCAGCGGAGGGGGCCCTAGGTATGGCTACACCTTC	CASSGGGPRYGYTF
TRBD2	TRBV4-2	16	TRBJ2-3	-	TGTGCCAGCAGGCGGACTAGCGGGTCGGTCACAGATACGCAGTATTTT	CASRRTSGSVTDTQYF
TRBD1	TRBV27	14	TRBJ1-2	once	TGTGCCAGCAGGTCAACAGGGGACCACTATGGCTACACCTTC	CASRSTGDHYGYTF
-	TRBV27	11	TRBJ2-7	-	TGTGCCAGCAGTCCCAATCGGGTTCTGTACTTC	CASSPNRVLYF
TRBD1	TRBV28	16	TRBJ2-7	-	TGTGCCAGCAGTTCCCCTAGGACAGGGGAGAGGGACGAGCAGTACTTC	CASSSPRTGERDEQYF
-	TRBV7-9	16	TRBJ1-3	few	TGTGCCAGCAGTCTTGCAGGGTCGTACTCTGGAAACACCATATATTTT	CASSLAGSYSGNTIYF
-	TRBV3-1/TRBV3-2	15	TRBJ2-1	-	TGTGCCAGCAGCCCGTCGAGCAATTCCTACAATGAGCAGTTCTTC	CASSPSSNSYNEQFF
-	TRBV2	15	TRBJ1-4	-	TGTGCCAGCAGAGAAGTGGGGCACAGGGATGAAAAACTGTTTTTT	CASREVGHRDEKLFF
-	TRBV19	14	TRBJ1-1	-	TGTGCCAGTAGTCGAATGGGACAGAACACTGAAGCTTTCTTT	CASSRMGQNTEAFF
TRBD1	TRBV7-2	14	TRBJ1-2	once	TGTGCCAGCAGCTTAGGGGGACAGAACTATGGCTACACCTTC	CASSLGGQNYGYTF
-	TRBV5-6	14	TRBJ2-1	-	TGTGCCAGCAGCTTGCCGGGAGCCCATAATGAGCAGTTCTTC	CASSLPGAHNEQFF
TRBD1	TRBV12-3/TRBV12-4	13	TRBJ1-2	few	TGTGCCAGCAGTTTGACAGGGGATCACGGCTACACCTTC	CASSLTGDHGYTF
-	TRBV2	13	TRBJ1-2	-	TGTGCCAACCGGAAGGACACGACGAATGGCTACACCTTC	CANRKDTTNGYTF
TRBD1	TRBV19	14	TRBJ1-1	-	TGTGCCAGTAGTATTGGACAGGGCGTCGCTGAAGCTTTCTTT	CASSIGQGVAEAFF
TRBD1	TRBV3-1/TRBV3-2	16	TRBJ2-4	-	TGTGCCAGCAGAGAAACGGGACAGAGAGATAAAAACATTCAGTACTTC	CASRETGQRDKNIQYF
TRBD2	TRBV5-1	16	TRBJ2-5	-	TGCGCCAGCAGCTCCCGGGTAGCGGGGGCTCAAGAGACCCAGTACTTC	CASSSRVAGAQETQYF
-	TRBV5-1	14	TRBJ1-2	-	TGCGCCAGCAGCTCAGGGAACCAACTCTATGGCTACACCTTC	CASSSGNQLYGYTF
-	TRBV19	12	TRBJ2-7	-	TGTGCCAGTAGTCTGGACAGCTACGAGCAGTACTTC	CASSLDSYEQYF